The entry that follows covers one TCR beta chain sequence. Its cognate antigen has yet to be identified. No much larger clonotype is one base removed from it; base qualities were not supplied. Collaborating institutions collected whole blood in K2EDTA tubes following their own protocols. For TCRbeta analysis, collaborator samples were shipped as frozen whole blood, as isolated PBMCs, or as DNA extracted from either sample type. This sample is part of a study of blood T cell repertoires in COVID-19 (TCRdb year 2020). Concerning the study at large: Samples from collaborators originated in the United States, Italy and Spain and spanned both the acute and convalescent phases of COVID-19. The material from the prospective study consisted of cDNA or gDNA derived from T cells, B-cell-depleted T cells, or PBMCs. The dataset comprised deeply sampled blood TCRbeta repertoires from subjects exposed to, actively infected with, or recovered from COVID-19. The repertoires were released in a freely available public database meant as a resource for research on the immune response to SARS-CoV-2. Samples came from the ongoing ImmuneRACE study (first 160 participants) plus 1,254 subjects from 6 global collaborators. Nearly every sample came with metadata listing a de-identified subject ID, COVID-19 status, age in years and sex. Where available, HLA class I and class II types were taken from metadata supplied by the sample provider and were not determined by assay-based typing. The research as a whole found: How much clinical and demographic metadata was included differed by source and by participant, and the metadata was provided uncurated.

The immunoSEQ Assay, a bias-controlled multiplex PCR, was used to amplify TCRbeta CDR3 regions from genomic DNA. Under the source paper's analysis protocol: The number of nucleated cells in each sample was estimated from the amplification of reference gene primers within the assay. To quantify the absolute abundance of each unique TCRbeta CDR3 rearrangement, sequence reads were collapsed and filtered. Productive Simpson clonality was computed per sample as the square root of Simpson's diversity index over productive rearrangements. The table was pulled from immuneACCESS by TCRdb, which kept in-frame rearrangements only. Such tables lose some clones; where checked, under half of the loss comes from unresolved V genes, and the rest has no known cause. That table gives V, J and clone size, and the DNA gave D and trimming. This sample lists about 81,000 clones; roughly 86% were detected once. The ten largest clones take up about 9.4% of the sample.

The germline V gene (reference sequence) supplies CDR1 MNHEY and CDR2 SMNVEV. V is cut by 5 bases and J by 3 bases, and the space between the germline ends is 14 bases. The cysteine opens and the phenylalanine closes a CDR3 of 14 amino acids. The kept DNA is CDR3 alone, 42 bases in frame from the first base. This TCR derives from a man aged 60 to 75 with acute or convalescent COVID-19. Sequenced: peripheral blood. Recombination linked TRBV27 to TRBJ2-7; TRBD2 could be the D gene, as 5 bases match. In nucleotide form, the sequence is TGTGCCAGCAGTGGCGGGTTACGGGACTACGAGCAGTACTTC. The translation is CASSGGLRDYEQYF.